This TCR beta chain derives from a study of T cells after yellow fever vaccination. For the study at large: Libraries from low-cell-number fractions were prepared with the SMART-Seq v4 Ultra Low Input RNA kit. Regarding the study as a whole: The booster saw the reappearance of most primary-vaccination clones (roughly 96% CD4, around 88% CD8).

The CDR3 has 14 amino acids. Germline assignment: CDR1 SNHLY and CDR2 FYNNEI. With 4 bases clipped from V and 10 bases from J, the junction kept 1 base outside the gene matches. TCRdb processed the 5' RACE reads anew with MiXCR; each CDR3 protein has one entry. The sample carries under 600,000 distinct CDR3 sequences, 20% to 25% recorded once. As to this clonotype: The antigen remains unidentified.

Specimen: PBMCs, collected approximately 22 days after the first yellow fever vaccination. This sequence originates from a man between 18 and 29 years old who received the YFV17D yellow fever vaccine. The chain joins TRBV2 to TRBJ2-1, with 16 nucleotides matching TRBD2. CDR3: CASSGGLAGGEQFF. DNA of the CDR3: TGTGCCAGCAGTGGGGGACTAGCGGGAGGGGAGCAGTTCTTC.